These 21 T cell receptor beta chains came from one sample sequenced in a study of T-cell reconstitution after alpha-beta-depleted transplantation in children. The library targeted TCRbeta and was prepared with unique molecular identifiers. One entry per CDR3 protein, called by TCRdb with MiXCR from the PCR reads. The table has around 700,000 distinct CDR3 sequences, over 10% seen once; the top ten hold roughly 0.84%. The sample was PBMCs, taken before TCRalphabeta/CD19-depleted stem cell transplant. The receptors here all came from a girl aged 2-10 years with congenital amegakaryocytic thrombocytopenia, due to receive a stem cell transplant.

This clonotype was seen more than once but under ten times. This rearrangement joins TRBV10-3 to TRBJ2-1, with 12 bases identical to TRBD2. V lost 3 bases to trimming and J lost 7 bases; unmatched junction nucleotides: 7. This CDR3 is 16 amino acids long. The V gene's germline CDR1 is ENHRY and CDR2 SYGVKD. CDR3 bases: TGTGCCATCAGTGACTTACTAGCGGGAGGTGGAAATGAGCAGTTCTTC. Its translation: CAISDLLAGGGNEQFF.

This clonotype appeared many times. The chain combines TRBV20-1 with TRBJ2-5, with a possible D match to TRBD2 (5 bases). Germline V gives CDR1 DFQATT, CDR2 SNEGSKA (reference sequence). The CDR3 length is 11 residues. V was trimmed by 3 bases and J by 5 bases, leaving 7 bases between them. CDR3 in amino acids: CSARREETQYF. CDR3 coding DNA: TGCAGTGCTAGGAGGGAGGAGACCCAGTACTTC.

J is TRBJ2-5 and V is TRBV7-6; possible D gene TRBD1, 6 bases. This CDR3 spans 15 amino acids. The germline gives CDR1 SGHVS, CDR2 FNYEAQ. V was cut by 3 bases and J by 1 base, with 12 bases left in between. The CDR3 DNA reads TGTGCCAGCAGCTTGGGGGCACAGCTCCAAGAGACCCAGTACTTC. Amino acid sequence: CASSLGAQLQETQYF.

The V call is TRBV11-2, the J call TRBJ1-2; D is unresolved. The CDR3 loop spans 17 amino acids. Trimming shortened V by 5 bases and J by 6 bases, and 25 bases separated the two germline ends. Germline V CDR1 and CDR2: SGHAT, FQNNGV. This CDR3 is CASSEPEGWATMDGYTF. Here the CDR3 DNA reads TGTGCCAGCAGCGAGCCTGAAGGGTGGGCGACTATGGATGGCTACACCTTC.

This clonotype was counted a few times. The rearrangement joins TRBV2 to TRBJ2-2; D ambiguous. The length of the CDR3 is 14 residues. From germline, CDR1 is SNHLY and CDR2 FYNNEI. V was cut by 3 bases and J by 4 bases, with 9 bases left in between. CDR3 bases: TGTGCCAGCAGTGAGATGACGATCACCGGGGAGCTGTTTTTT. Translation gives CASSEMTITGELFF. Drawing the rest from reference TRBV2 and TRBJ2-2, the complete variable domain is EPEVTQTPSHQVTQMGQEVILRCVPISNHLYFYWYRQILGQKVEFLVSFYNNEISEKSEIFDDQFSVERPDGSNFTLKIRSTKLEDSAMYFCASSEMTITGELFFGEGSRLTVL.

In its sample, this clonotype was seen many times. CDR3 protein: CATTQNPVTYNEQFF. The CDR3 DNA reads as TGTGCCACCACCCAAAACCCGGTAACCTACAATGAGCAGTTCTTC. V and J are TRBV15 and TRBJ2-1; no definite D call. The CDR3 has 15 amino acids. Germline values: CDR1 LNHNV, CDR2 YYDKDF (reference sequence). Trimming left V 7 bases short and J 2 bases short, with 15 bases between. The full variable domain, rest sourced from reference TRBV15 and TRBJ2-1, is DAMVIQNPRYQVTQFGKPVTLSCSQTLNHNVMYWYQQKSSQAPKLLFHYYDKDFNNEADTPDNFQSRRPNTSFCFLDIRSPGLGDTAMYLCATTQNPVTYNEQFFGPGTRLTVL.

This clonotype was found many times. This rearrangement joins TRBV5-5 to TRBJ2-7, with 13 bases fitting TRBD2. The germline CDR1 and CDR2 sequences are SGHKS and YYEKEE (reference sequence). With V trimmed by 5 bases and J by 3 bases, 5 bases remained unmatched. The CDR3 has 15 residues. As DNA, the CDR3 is TGTGCCAGCAGTCGACTAGCGGGAGGTAGCTACGAGCAGTACTTC. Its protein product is CASSRLAGGSYEQYF.

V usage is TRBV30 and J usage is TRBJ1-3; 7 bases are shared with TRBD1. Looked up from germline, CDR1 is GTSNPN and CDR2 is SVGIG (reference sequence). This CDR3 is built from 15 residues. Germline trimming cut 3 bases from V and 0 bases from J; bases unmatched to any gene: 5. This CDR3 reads CAWSVGTVSGNTIYF. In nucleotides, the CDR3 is TGTGCCTGGAGCGTCGGGACAGTCTCTGGAAACACCATATATTTT.

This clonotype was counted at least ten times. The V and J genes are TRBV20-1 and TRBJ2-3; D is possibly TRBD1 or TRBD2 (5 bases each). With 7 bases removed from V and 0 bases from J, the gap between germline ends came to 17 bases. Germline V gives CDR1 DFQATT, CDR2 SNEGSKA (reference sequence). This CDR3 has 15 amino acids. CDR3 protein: CSVHPGTPSTDTQYF. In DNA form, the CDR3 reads TGCAGTGTCCATCCCGGGACCCCCAGCACAGATACGCAGTATTTT.

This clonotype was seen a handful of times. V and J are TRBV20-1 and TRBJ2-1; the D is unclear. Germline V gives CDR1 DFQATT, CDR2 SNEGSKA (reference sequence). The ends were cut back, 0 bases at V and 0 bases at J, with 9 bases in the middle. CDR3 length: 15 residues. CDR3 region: CSARELSSSYNEQFF. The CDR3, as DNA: TGCAGTGCTAGAGAGTTGAGCAGCTCCTACAATGAGCAGTTCTTC.

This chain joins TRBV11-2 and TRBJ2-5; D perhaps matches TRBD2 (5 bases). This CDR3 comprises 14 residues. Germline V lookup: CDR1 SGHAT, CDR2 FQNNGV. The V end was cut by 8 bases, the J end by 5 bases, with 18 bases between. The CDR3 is CASRGLAITETQYF. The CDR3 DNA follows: TGTGCCAGCCGAGGGTTAGCAATAACGGAGACCCAGTACTTC. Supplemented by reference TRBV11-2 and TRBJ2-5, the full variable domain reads EAGVAQSPRYKIIEKRQSVAFWCNPISGHATLYWYQQILGQGPKLLIQFQNNGVVDDSQLPKDRFSAERLKGVDSTLKIQPAKLEDSAVYLCASRGLAITETQYFGPGTRLLVL.

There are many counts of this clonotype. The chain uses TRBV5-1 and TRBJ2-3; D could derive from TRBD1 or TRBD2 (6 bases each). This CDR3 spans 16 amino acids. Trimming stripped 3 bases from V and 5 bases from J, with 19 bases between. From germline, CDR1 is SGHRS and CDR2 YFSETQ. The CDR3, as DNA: TGCGCCAGCAGCTCCCGCCGCGCGGAGGGGGGAGATACGCAGTATTTT. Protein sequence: CASSSRRAEGGDTQYF.

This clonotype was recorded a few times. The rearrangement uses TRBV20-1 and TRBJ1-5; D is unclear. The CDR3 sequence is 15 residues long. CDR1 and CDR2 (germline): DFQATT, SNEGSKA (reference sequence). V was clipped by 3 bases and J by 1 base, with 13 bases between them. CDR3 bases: TGCAGTGCTAGTACGGGAGGAGGGAGCAATCAGCCCCAGCATTTT. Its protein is CSASTGGGSNQPQHF.

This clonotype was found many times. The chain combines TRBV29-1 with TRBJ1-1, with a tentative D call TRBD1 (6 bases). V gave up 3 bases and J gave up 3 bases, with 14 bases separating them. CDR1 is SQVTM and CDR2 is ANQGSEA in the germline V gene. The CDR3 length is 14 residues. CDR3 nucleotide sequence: TGCAGCGTTGAGCGGTCGGGGGCGGACACTGAAGCTTTCTTT. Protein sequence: CSVERSGADTEAFF.

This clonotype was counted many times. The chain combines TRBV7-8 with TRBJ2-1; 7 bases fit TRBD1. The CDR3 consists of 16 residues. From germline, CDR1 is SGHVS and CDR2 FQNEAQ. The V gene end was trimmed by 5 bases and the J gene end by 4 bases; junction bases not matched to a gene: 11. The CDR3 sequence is CASSITCGQVYNEQFF. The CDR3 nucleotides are TGTGCCAGCAGCATAACATGTGGACAGGTTTACAATGAGCAGTTCTTC. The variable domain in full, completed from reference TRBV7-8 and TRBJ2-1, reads GAGVSQSPRYKVAKRGQDVALRCDPISGHVSLFWYQQALGQGPEFLTYFQNEAQLDKSGLPSDRFFAERPEGSVSTLKIQRTQQEDSAVYLCASSITCGQVYNEQFFGPGTRLTVL.

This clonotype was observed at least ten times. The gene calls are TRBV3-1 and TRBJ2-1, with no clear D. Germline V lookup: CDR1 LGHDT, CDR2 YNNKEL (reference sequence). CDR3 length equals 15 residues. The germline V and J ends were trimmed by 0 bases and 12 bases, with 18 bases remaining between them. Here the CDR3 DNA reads TGTGCCAGCAGCCAAGATGGCGGTAGCAATACCAGGCAGTTCTTC. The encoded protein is CASSQDGGSNTRQFF.

The CDR3 loop reads CASSSEYWTGHLDIQYF. CDR3 DNA: TGTGCCAGCAGCTCCGAATACTGGACAGGTCATTTGGACATTCAGTACTTC. This rearrangement joins TRBV5-5 to TRBJ2-4, with 7 bases that match TRBD1. V lost 3 bases and J lost 8; bases outside the gene matches: 17. The CDR3 contains 17 residues. The V gene's germline CDR1 is SGHKS and CDR2 YYEKEE (reference sequence).

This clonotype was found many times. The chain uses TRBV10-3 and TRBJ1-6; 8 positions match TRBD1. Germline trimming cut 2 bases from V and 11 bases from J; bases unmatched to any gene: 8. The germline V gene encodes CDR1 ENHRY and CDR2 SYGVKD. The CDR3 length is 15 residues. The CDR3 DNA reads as TGTGCCATCAGTGAGAAGGACAGGGCACAGGCACCCCTCCACTTT. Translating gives CAISEKDRAQAPLHF.

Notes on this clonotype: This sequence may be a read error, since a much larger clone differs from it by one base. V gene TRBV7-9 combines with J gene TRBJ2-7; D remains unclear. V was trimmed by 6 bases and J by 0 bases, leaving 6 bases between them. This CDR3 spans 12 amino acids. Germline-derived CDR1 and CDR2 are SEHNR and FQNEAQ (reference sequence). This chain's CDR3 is CASSRASYEQYF. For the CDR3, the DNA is TGTGCCAGCAGTCGCGCCTCCTACGAGCAGTACTTC.

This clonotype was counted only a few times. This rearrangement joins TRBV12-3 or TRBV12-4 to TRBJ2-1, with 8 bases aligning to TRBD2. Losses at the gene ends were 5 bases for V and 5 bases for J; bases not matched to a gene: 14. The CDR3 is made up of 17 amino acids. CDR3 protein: CASSIGASGSDNNEQFF. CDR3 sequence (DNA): TGTGCCAGCAGTATCGGGGCGAGCGGGAGCGACAACAATGAGCAGTTCTTC.

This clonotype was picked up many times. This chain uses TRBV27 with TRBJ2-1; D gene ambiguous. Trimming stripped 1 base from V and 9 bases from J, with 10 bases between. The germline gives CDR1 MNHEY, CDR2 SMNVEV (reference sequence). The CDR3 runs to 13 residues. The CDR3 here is CASSLFSEGEQFF. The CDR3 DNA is TGTGCCAGCAGTTTATTCTCGGAAGGTGAGCAGTTCTTC.